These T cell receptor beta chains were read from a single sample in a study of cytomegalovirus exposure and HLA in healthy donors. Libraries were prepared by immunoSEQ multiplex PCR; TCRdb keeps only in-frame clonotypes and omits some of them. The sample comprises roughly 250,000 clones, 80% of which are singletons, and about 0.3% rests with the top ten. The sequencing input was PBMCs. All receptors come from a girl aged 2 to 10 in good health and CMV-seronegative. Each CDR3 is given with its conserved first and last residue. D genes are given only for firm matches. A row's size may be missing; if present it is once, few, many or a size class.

CASTVVPNEQFF,TGTGCCAGCACCGTCGTTCCTAATGAGCAGTTCTTC,-,TRBJ2-1,-,TRBV2
CARAVGQGARLGNEKLFF,TGTGCCAGGGCTGTGGGACAGGGGGCTAGATTGGGTAATGAAAAACTGTTTTTT,TRBD1,TRBJ1-4,-,TRBV2
CSSSTQSYGQGYEKLFF,TGTTCCAGCAGCACGCAGTCTTACGGACAGGGCTATGAAAAACTGTTTTTT,TRBD1,TRBJ1-4,once,TRBV7-9
CATSRGGTRSDEQFF,TGTGCCACCAGCAGAGGCGGGACTAGATCCGATGAGCAGTTCTTC,TRBD2,TRBJ2-1,-,TRBV15
CASSLFDRANQPQHF,TGTGCCAGCAGTTTATTCGACAGGGCAAATCAGCCCCAGCATTTT,TRBD1,TRBJ1-5,-,TRBV28
CASSFTRRQEAFF,TGTGCCAGCAGCTTCACTAGGCGCCAAGAAGCTTTCTTT,-,TRBJ1-1,once,TRBV7-8
CASRETGTGSSYNSPLHF,TGTGCCAGCAGAGAAACCGGGACAGGGAGCTCCTATAATTCACCCCTCCACTTT,TRBD1,TRBJ1-6,-,TRBV6-1
CASSYSIFGHTEAFF,TGTGCCAGCAGTTACTCGATATTTGGGCACACTGAAGCTTTCTTT,-,TRBJ1-1,-,TRBV6-5
CASSIGREADTQYF,TGTGCCAGTAGTATAGGGCGGGAGGCTGATACGCAGTATTTT,TRBD2,TRBJ2-3,-,TRBV19
CASSTTGVSGYTF,TGCGCCAGCAGCACGACAGGGGTGAGCGGCTACACCTTC,TRBD1,TRBJ1-2,-,TRBV5-1
CSARRTGDNYGYTF,TGCAGCGCCCGCCGGACAGGAGATAACTATGGCTACACCTTC,TRBD1,TRBJ1-2,few,TRBV29-1
CASSLARGRNEQYF,TGCGCCAGCAGCTTGGCCCGCGGGAGGAACGAGCAGTACTTC,TRBD2,TRBJ2-7,-,TRBV5-1
CASSYPGTSGGPQETQYF,TGCGCCAGCAGCTACCCCGGGACTAGCGGGGGCCCTCAAGAGACCCAGTACTTC,TRBD2,TRBJ2-5,once,TRBV5-1
CASSWGLAYEQYF,TGCGCCAGCAGCTGGGGACTAGCGTACGAGCAGTACTTC,TRBD2,TRBJ2-7,-,TRBV5-1
CASSPVEGASGNTIYF,TGTGCCAGCTCACCTGTAGAGGGGGCTTCGGGAAACACCATATATTTT,TRBD1,TRBJ1-3,-,TRBV18
CASWTGTSTDTQYF,TGCGCCAGCTGGACAGGGACTAGCACAGATACGCAGTATTTT,TRBD1,TRBJ2-3,-,TRBV5-1
CAWSVQEGYTSEQFF,TGTGCCTGGAGTGTACAAGAGGGATATACAAGTGAGCAGTTCTTC,-,TRBJ2-1,-,TRBV30
CASSFGGTRWAETQYF,TGTGCCAGCAGTTTCGGCGGGACTAGGTGGGCGGAGACCCAGTACTTC,TRBD2,TRBJ2-5,-,TRBV6-5
CASSSGVPSYSNQPQHF,TGTGCCAGCAGTTCGGGTGTTCCCTCATATAGCAATCAGCCCCAGCATTTT,-,TRBJ1-5,-,TRBV27
CASSQDRDTEAFF,TGCGCCAGCAGCCAGGACAGAGACACTGAAGCTTTCTTT,-,TRBJ1-1,once,TRBV5-1
CASSLQQVYEQYF,TGTGCCAGCAGTTTACAACAGGTCTACGAGCAGTACTTC,-,TRBJ2-7,once,TRBV28
CAISDPTAQGSYYGYTF,TGTGCCATCAGTGACCCCACCGCTCAGGGTTCGTACTATGGCTACACCTTC,-,TRBJ1-2,few,TRBV10-3
CASSFSQGKVEGYTF,TGTGCCAGCAGCTTTTCACAGGGCAAGGTCGAAGGCTACACCTTC,-,TRBJ1-2,-,TRBV7-6
CASSYSRLAGVVSWDEQFF,TGTGCCAGCAGTTATTCTCGACTAGCGGGAGTGGTGTCGTGGGATGAGCAGTTCTTC,TRBD2,TRBJ2-1,-,TRBV27
CASGFGTEAFF,TGTGCCAGCGGTTTCGGCACTGAAGCTTTCTTT,-,TRBJ1-1,once,TRBV27
CASSQESAGGGVYEQFF,TGTGCCAGCAGCCAAGAAAGCGCGGGAGGGGGTGTGTATGAGCAGTTCTTC,TRBD2,TRBJ2-1,-,TRBV4-2
CASSLTVFEQYF,TGTGCCAGCAGTTTGACAGTTTTCGAGCAGTACTTC,-,TRBJ2-7,-,TRBV28
CAQGQNHSPLHF,TGTGCTCAGGGACAGAATCATTCACCCCTCCACTTT,TRBD1,TRBJ1-6,-,TRBV30
CASSWTGRHQPQHF,TGTGCCAGCAGCTGGACAGGGAGGCATCAGCCCCAGCATTTT,TRBD1,TRBJ1-5,-,TRBV5-5
CASSLEASNLYEQYF,TGCGCCAGCAGCTTGGAGGCTAGTAATCTCTACGAGCAGTACTTC,-,TRBJ2-7,-,TRBV5-1
CASSLASFYNEQFF,TGTGCCAGCAGCCTAGCGTCTTTTTACAATGAGCAGTTCTTC,-,TRBJ2-1,-,TRBV28
CASSLFSTPETQYF,TGTGCCAGCAGCTTATTCTCTACCCCGGAGACCCAGTACTTC,-,TRBJ2-5,-,TRBV7-6
CASSPRSGDSYNSPLHF,TGTGCCAGCAGCCCTAGGTCGGGAGACTCCTATAATTCACCCCTCCACTTT,-,TRBJ1-6,-,TRBV7-9
CASSNDRGEAFF,TGTGCCAGCAGTAATGACAGGGGAGAAGCTTTCTTT,TRBD1,TRBJ1-1,few,TRBV6-6
CASSLVVAELNEQFF,TGTGCCAGCAGCTTGGTGGTAGCGGAGCTCAATGAGCAGTTCTTC,-,TRBJ2-1,-,TRBV5-7
CASSQDRLGLGHNEQFF,TGCGCCAGCAGCCAAGATAGGTTAGGACTAGGGCACAATGAGCAGTTCTTC,TRBD2,TRBJ2-1,few,TRBV4-1
CASSAPQDFSSGDYGYTF,TGTGCCAGCAGTGCCCCCCAGGATTTCTCCTCGGGAGACTATGGCTACACCTTC,-,TRBJ1-2,few,TRBV28
CASSALAGVETQYF,TGTGCCAGCAGTGCACTAGCGGGAGTAGAGACCCAGTACTTC,TRBD2,TRBJ2-5,-,TRBV2
CASSRENTEAFF,TGTGCCAGCTCCAGGGAGAACACTGAAGCTTTCTTT,-,TRBJ1-1,few,TRBV11-3
CASSELGGNNEQFF,TGTGCCAGCAGTGAATTAGGCGGGAACAATGAGCAGTTCTTC,-,TRBJ2-1,few,TRBV6-1
CASSLGRGEKLFF,TGTGCCAGCAGCTTGGGGCGTGGTGAAAAACTGTTTTTT,-,TRBJ1-4,-,TRBV7-9
CASSMGQGDGYTF,TGTGCCAGCAGCATGGGACAGGGCGATGGCTACACCTTC,TRBD1,TRBJ1-2,-,TRBV2
CASSLASGNEQFF,TGTGCCAGCAGTTTAGCTAGCGGGAATGAGCAGTTCTTC,TRBD2,TRBJ2-1,-,TRBV27
CASSPGTSGGINEQFF,TGTGCCAGCAGCCCCGGGACTAGCGGGGGTATAAATGAGCAGTTCTTC,TRBD2,TRBJ2-1,-,TRBV9
CSGRDEMFGYTF,TGCAGCGGGAGGGACGAGATGTTCGGCTACACCTTC,-,TRBJ1-2,few,TRBV29-1
CASSLGGGEQYF,TGTGCCAGCAGTTTGGGAGGTGGAGAGCAGTACTTC,-,TRBJ2-7,once,TRBV27
CASSGAQETQYF,TGCGCCAGCAGTGGGGCGCAAGAGACCCAGTACTTC,-,TRBJ2-5,-,TRBV10-1
CASSDGSSGELFF,TGTGCCAGCAGTGACGGGAGCTCCGGGGAGCTGTTTTTT,-,TRBJ2-2,-,TRBV6-4
CSVAQTGRFSYEQYF,TGCAGCGTTGCCCAGACAGGGCGATTCTCCTACGAGCAGTACTTC,TRBD1,TRBJ2-7,-,TRBV29-1
CASSPGNYNEQFF,TGTGCCAGCAGCCCGGGAAATTACAATGAGCAGTTCTTC,-,TRBJ2-1,-,TRBV5-8
CASSSGTGSTEAFF,TGTGCCAGCAGCTCGGGCACAGGGAGCACTGAAGCTTTCTTT,-,TRBJ1-1,-,TRBV7-3
CASSAVTTGGTGELFF,TGTGCCAGCAGTGCCGTAACGACAGGGGGCACCGGGGAGCTGTTTTTT,TRBD1,TRBJ2-2,-,TRBV2
CASSVRTGSGELFF,TGTGCCAGCAGTGTAAGGACAGGTTCCGGGGAGCTGTTTTTT,TRBD1,TRBJ2-2,-,TRBV2
CASSYGTATQETQYF,TGTGCCAGCAGCTACGGGACAGCAACTCAAGAGACCCAGTACTTC,TRBD1,TRBJ2-5,-,TRBV6-5
CASRDNRDTGELFF,TGTGCCAGCAGAGACAACAGGGACACCGGGGAGCTGTTTTTT,-,TRBJ2-2,-,TRBV2
CASSTGTGVGAGELFF,TGCGCCAGCAGTACCGGGACAGGGGTTGGGGCCGGGGAGCTGTTTTTT,TRBD1,TRBJ2-2,-,TRBV10-2